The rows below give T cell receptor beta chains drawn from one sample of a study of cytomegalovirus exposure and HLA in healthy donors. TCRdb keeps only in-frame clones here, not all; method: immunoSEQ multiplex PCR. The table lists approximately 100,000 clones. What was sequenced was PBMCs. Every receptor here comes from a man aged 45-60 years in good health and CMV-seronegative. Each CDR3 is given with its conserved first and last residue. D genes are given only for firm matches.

CASSEGQGWETQYF | TGTGCCAGCAGCGAGGGACAGGGTTGGGAGACCCAGTACTTC | TRBV5-6 | TRBD1 | TRBJ2-5
CASSPLLAGGRLDTQYF | TGTGCCAGCAGCCCCCTCCTAGCGGGGGGAAGGTTGGATACGCAGTATTTT | TRBV7-2 | TRBD2 | TRBJ2-3
CASSVGGGSYGYTF | TGTGCCAGCAGCGTAGGCGGGGGAAGCTATGGCTACACCTTC | TRBV9 | . | TRBJ1-2
CASSLGQENYGYTF | TGCGCCAGCAGCTTGGGACAGGAGAACTATGGCTACACCTTC | TRBV5-1 | . | TRBJ1-2
CASRDFPNNEKLFF | TGTGCCAGCAGGGACTTCCCAAATAATGAAAAACTGTTTTTT | TRBV6-5 | . | TRBJ1-4
CASSLELGGYEQYF | TGTGCCAGCAGCTTAGAGCTTGGCGGCTACGAGCAGTACTTC | TRBV7-6 | . | TRBJ2-7
CASSRQGTNEKLFF | TGTGCCAGCAGCCGACAGGGAACTAATGAAAAACTGTTTTTT | TRBV6-5 | TRBD1 | TRBJ1-4
CASSLAGTGVTEAFF | TGTGCCAGCAGCTTAGCCGGGACAGGGGTGACTGAAGCTTTCTTT | TRBV7-8 | TRBD1 | TRBJ1-1
CASSEDRGVYETQYF | TGTGCCAGCAGTGAGGACAGGGGAGTTTACGAGACCCAGTACTTC | TRBV6-1 | TRBD1 | TRBJ2-5
CASSYGQGATIYNEQFF | TGTGCCAGCAGCTACGGACAGGGGGCTACTATTTACAATGAGCAGTTCTTC | TRBV11-2 | TRBD1 | TRBJ2-1
CASSGQGEKLFF | TGTGCCAGCAGTGGCCAGGGGGAAAAACTGTTTTTT | TRBV2 | . | TRBJ1-4
CASSVPLTDYNEQFF | TGTGCCAGCAGCGTCCCACTGACAGATTACAATGAGCAGTTCTTC | TRBV7-9 | . | TRBJ2-1
CASSFVDEQFF | TGTGCCAGCAGCTTTGTAGATGAGCAGTTCTTC | TRBV11-3 | . | TRBJ2-1
CASSEAGITEAFF | TGTGCCAGCAGTGAAGCCGGTATAACTGAAGCTTTCTTT | TRBV6-1 | . | TRBJ1-1